The 9 T cell receptor beta chains given below trace back to one sample, sequenced in a study of shared clonotypes between healthy human individuals. Naive CD8 cells, CD45RO-negative and positively selected for CCR7, excluded terminally differentiated effector memory CD45RA+ cells. The data were produced by immunoSEQ multiplex PCR, yet TCRdb's version contains in-frame clones alone and is incomplete. The sample comprises roughly 1,800,000 clones, roughly 94% of which are singletons, and more than 0.95% rests with the top ten. The sample taken for sequencing was naive CD8+ T cells sorted from blood. Receptors originate from a man between 18 and 35 years old in good health.

This chain connects TRBV15 to TRBJ2-1; 10 bases agree with TRBD2. V lost 0 bases to trimming and J lost 7 bases; unmatched junction nucleotides: 6. The CDR3 is 16 residues long. Germline values: CDR1 LNHNV, CDR2 YYDKDF (reference sequence). CDR3 sequence reads: CATSREGLAGDNEQFF. CDR3 coding DNA: TGTGCCACCAGCAGAGAGGGGCTAGCGGGAGATAATGAGCAGTTCTTC.

The chain recombines TRBV10-1 with TRBJ1-5; TRBD1 matches 7 bases. Germline trimming cut 8 bases from V and 0 bases from J; bases unmatched to any gene: 13. CDR1 and CDR2 from the germline V gene are WNHNN and SYGVQD (reference sequence). The CDR3 sequence is 17 residues long. The CDR3 nucleotides read TGCGCCAGCCGCAGACAGGGCCTAGGAATTAGCAATCAGCCCCAGCATTTT. It is translated as CASRRQGLGISNQPQHF.

V is TRBV2 and J is TRBJ1-4; tentatively, D is TRBD1 (6 bases). The CDR3 has 15 amino acids. Germline lookup yields CDR1 SNHLY and CDR2 FYNNEI. The V and J ends lost 8 bases and 7 bases respectively, with 20 bases between them. DNA of the CDR3: TGTGCCAGCGGAGGGCTGGGGGGCTATCTTGAAAAACTGTTTTTT. Protein: CASGGLGGYLEKLFF.

In regard to this clone: Other DNA sequences in the sample encode the same CDR3. The chain links TRBV5-1 to TRBJ2-7; the match to TRBD1 covers 7 bases. CDR1 and CDR2 (germline): SGHRS, YFSETQ. The V and J ends lost 0 bases and 3 bases, in that order; junction bases with no gene match: 3. The CDR3 runs to 14 residues. CDR3 in DNA: TGCGCCAGCAGCTTGGCTACAGGGGTCTACGAGCAGTACTTC. Amino acids: CASSLATGVYEQYF. Using reference TRBV5-1 and TRBJ2-7 for the parts outside the CDR3, the full variable domain is KAGVTQTPRYLIKTRGQQVTLSCSPISGHRSVSWYQQTPGQGLQFLFEYFSETQRNKGNFPGRFSGRQFSNSRSEMNVSTLELGDSALYLCASSLATGVYEQYFGPGTRLTVT.

The chain combines TRBV6-1 with TRBJ2-7; 8 bases line up with TRBD1. The CDR3 sequence is 14 residues long. CDR1 is MNHNS, CDR2 SASEGT, per germline. V lost 7 bases, J lost 2 bases, and 7 bases stayed unmatched. The CDR3 DNA is TGTGCCAGCAACCACAGGGGGACACCCTACGAGCAGTACTTC. This codes for CASNHRGTPYEQYF.

The chain recombines TRBV19 with TRBJ2-1, with D hard to call. This CDR3 comprises 13 residues. Germline-derived CDR1 and CDR2 are LNHDA and SQIVND (reference sequence). Trimming left V 3 bases short and J 9 bases short, with 12 bases between. The CDR3 DNA reads as TGTGCCAGTAGTATCGTAAACGGCGGTGAGCAGTTCTTC. Translated: CASSIVNGGEQFF. Drawing the rest from reference TRBV19 and TRBJ2-1, the complete variable domain is DGGITQSPKYLFRKEGQNVTLSCEQNLNHDAMYWYRQDPGQGLRLIYYSQIVNDFQKGDIAEGYSVSREKKESFPLTVTSAQKNPTAFYLCASSIVNGGEQFFGPGTRLTVL.

The chain carries TRBV30 and TRBJ2-7, with a possible D match to TRBD1 (5 bases). Germline values: CDR1 GTSNPN, CDR2 SVGIG (reference sequence). Trimming removed 6 bases at V and 5 bases at J, with 17 bases between. CDR3 length: 13 amino acids. This CDR3 is CACSFRELNEQYF. The CDR3 DNA is TGTGCCTGTAGCTTCAGGGAATTAAACGAGCAGTACTTC.

V and J are TRBV7-9 and TRBJ2-5; 8 bases fit TRBD2. Germline trimming cut 7 bases from V and 0 bases from J; bases unmatched to any gene: 16. This CDR3 is built from 18 residues. Per germline, CDR1 SEHNR and CDR2 FQNEAQ (reference sequence). Here the CDR3 DNA reads TGTGCCAGCACCCCTCCGCTCCCTAGCGGGCTGAACCAAGAGACCCAGTACTTC. Translation: CASTPPLPSGLNQETQYF.

The CDR3 DNA reads TGCGCCAGCAGTGAAGGACCTAGCAATCAGCCCCAGCATTTT. Protein product: CASSEGPSNQPQHF. The rearrangement joins TRBV10-2 to TRBJ1-5, with no clear D. The CDR3 loop spans 14 amino acids. Germline V lookup: CDR1 WSHSY, CDR2 SAAADI. V lost 3 bases to trimming and J lost 0 bases, with 6 bases between them.